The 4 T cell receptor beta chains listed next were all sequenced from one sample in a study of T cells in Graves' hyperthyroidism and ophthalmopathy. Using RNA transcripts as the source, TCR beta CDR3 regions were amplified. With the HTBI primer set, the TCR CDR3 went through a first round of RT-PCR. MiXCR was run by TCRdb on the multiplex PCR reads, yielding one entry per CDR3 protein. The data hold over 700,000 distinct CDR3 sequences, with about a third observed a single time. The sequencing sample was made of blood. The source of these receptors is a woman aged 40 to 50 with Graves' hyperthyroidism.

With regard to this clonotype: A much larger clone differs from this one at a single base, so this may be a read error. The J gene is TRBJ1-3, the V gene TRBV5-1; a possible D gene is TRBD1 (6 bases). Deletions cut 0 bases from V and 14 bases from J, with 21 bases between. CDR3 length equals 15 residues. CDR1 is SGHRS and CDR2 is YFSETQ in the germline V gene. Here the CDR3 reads CASSLGGQTANRVYF. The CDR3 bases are TGCGCCAGCAGCTTGGGTGGACAGACCGCTAATCGAGTATATTTT.

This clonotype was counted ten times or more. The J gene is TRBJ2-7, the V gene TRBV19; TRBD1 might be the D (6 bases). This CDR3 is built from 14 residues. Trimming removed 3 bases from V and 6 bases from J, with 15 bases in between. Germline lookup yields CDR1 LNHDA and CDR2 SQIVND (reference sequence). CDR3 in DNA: TGTGCCAGTAGTATCTTGGGACAAGCCCCCGAGCAGTACTTC. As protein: CASSILGQAPEQYF.

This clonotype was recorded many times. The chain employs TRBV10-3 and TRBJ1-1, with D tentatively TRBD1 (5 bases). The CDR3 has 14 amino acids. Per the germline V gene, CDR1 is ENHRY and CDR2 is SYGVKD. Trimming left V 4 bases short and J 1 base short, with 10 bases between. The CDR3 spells CAISGTGENTEAFF. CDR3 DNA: TGTGCCATCAGTGGGACGGGGGAGAACACTGAAGCTTTCTTT.

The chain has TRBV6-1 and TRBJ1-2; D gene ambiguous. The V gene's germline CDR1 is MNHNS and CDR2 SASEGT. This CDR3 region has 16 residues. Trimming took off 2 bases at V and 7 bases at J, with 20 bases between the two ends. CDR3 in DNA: TGTGCCAGCAGTGAAATGGGCAGGCCCGAGTCTCGTGGCTACACCTTC. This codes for CASSEMGRPESRGYTF.